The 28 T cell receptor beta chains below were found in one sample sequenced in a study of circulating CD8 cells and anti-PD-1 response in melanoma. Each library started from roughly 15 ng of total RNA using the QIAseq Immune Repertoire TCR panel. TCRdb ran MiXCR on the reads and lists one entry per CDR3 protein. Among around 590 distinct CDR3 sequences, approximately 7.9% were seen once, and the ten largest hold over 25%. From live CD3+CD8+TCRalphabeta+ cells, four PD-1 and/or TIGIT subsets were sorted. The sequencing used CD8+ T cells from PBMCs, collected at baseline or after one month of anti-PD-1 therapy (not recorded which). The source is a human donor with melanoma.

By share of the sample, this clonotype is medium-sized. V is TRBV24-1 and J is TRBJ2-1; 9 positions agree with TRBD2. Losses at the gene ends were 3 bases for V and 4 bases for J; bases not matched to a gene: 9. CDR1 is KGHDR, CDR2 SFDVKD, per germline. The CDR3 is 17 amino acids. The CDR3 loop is CATSDRLSGGSYNEQFF. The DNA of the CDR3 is TGTGCCACCAGTGATCGACTTAGCGGGGGTTCTTACAATGAGCAGTTCTTC.

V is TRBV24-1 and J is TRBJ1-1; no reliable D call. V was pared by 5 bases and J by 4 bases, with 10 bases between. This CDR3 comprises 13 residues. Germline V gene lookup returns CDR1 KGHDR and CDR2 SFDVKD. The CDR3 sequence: CATSGSRGTEAFF. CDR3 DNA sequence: TGTGCCACCAGTGGGTCCCGGGGCACTGAAGCTTTCTTT.

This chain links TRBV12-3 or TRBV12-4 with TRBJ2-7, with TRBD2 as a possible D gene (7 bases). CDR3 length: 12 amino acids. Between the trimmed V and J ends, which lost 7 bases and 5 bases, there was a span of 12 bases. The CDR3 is CASTAGADEQYF. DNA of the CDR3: TGTGCCAGCACCGCGGGGGCGGACGAGCAGTACTTC.

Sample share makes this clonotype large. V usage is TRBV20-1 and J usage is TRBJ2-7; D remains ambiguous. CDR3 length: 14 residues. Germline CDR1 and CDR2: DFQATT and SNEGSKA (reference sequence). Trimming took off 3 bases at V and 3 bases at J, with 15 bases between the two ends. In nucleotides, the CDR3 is TGCAGTGCTAGTCCCCAAAGGGATATCTACGAGCAGTACTTC. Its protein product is CSASPQRDIYEQYF.

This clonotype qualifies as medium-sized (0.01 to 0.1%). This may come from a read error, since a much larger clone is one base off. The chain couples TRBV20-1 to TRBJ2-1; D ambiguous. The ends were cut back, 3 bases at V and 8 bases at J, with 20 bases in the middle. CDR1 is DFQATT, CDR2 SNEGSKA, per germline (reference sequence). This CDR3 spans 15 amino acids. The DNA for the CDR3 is TGCAGTGCTAGCGTGTCCTTTACTCCTGGCGATGAGCAGTTCTTC. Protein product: CSASVSFTPGDEQFF.

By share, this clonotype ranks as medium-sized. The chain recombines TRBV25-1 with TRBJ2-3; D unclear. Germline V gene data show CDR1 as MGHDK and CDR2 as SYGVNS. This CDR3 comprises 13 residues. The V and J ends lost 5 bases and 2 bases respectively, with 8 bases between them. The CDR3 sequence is CASSPVFTDTQYF. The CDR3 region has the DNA TGTGCCAGCAGTCCCGTTTTCACAGATACGCAGTATTTT.

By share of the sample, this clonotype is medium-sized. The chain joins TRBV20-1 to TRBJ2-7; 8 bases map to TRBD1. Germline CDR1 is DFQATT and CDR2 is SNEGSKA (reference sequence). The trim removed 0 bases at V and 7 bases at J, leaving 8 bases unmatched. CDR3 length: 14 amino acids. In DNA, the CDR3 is TGCAGTGCTAGAGAGGGCAGGGGGCAGGAAGAGCAGTACTTC. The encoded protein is CSAREGRGQEEQYF.

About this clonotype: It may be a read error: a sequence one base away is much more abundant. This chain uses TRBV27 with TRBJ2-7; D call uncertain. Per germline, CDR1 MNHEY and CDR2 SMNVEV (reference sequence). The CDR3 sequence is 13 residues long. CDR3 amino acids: CASSSPGYYKQYF. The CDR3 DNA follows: TGTGCCAGCAGTTCTCCAGGATACTACAAGCAGTACTTC.

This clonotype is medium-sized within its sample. The CDR3 DNA sequence: TGCAGTGCCACACCCCGTCAGGGAACCGCTTCGTACTACGAGCAGTACTTC. This translates into CSATPRQGTASYYEQYF. V is TRBV20-1 and J is TRBJ2-7; tentatively, D is TRBD1 (5 bases). V was clipped by 6 bases and J by 3 bases, with 27 bases between them. The CDR3 has 17 residues. CDR1 and CDR2 from the germline V gene are DFQATT and SNEGSKA (reference sequence).

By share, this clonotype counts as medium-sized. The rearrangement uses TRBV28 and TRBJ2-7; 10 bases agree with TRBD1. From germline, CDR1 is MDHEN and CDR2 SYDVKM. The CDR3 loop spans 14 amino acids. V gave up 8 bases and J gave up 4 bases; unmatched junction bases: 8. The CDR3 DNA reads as TGTGCCAGCTGGGGCCGGGACAGGGGATACGAGCAGTACTTC. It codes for CASWGRDRGYEQYF.

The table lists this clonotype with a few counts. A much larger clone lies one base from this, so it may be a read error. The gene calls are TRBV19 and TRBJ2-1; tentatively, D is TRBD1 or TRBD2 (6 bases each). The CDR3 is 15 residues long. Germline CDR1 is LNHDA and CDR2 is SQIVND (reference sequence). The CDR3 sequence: CASSPEGDIYYEQFF. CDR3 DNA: TGTGCCAGTAGTCCGGAGGGGGACATCTACTATGAGCAGTTCTTC.

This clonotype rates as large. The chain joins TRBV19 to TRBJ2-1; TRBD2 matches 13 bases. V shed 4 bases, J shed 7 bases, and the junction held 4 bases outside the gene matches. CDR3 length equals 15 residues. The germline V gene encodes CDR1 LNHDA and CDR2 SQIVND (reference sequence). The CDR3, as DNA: TGTGCCAGTAGTACCGGGACTAGCGGGATGAATGAGCAGTTCTTC. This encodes CASSTGTSGMNEQFF.

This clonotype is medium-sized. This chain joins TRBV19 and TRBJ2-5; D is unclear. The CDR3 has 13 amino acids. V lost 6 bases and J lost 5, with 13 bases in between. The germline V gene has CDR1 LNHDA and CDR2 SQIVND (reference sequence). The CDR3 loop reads CASSGRLEETQYF. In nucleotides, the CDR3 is TGTGCCAGTAGCGGACGGCTTGAGGAGACCCAGTACTTC.

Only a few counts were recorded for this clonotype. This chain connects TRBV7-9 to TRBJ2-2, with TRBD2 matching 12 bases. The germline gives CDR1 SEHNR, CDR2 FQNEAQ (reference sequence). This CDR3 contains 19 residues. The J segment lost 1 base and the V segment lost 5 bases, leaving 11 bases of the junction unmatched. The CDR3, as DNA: TGTGCCAGCAGCCCGAGACTAGCGGGGGCCCACCAGAACACCGGGGAGCTGTTTTTT. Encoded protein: CASSPRLAGAHQNTGELFF.

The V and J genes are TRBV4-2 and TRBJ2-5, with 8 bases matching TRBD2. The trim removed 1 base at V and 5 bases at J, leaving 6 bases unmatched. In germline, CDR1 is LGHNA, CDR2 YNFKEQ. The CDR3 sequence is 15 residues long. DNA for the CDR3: TGTGCCAGCAGCCAAGGGTATACGGGGGGGGAGACCCAGTACTTC. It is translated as CASSQGYTGGETQYF.

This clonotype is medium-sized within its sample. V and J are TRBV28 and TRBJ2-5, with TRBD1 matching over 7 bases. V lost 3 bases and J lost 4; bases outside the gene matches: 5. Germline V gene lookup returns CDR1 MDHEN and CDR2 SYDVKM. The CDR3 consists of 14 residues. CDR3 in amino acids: CASSFQGDVETQYF. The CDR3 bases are TGTGCCAGCAGTTTTCAGGGGGACGTAGAGACCCAGTACTTC.

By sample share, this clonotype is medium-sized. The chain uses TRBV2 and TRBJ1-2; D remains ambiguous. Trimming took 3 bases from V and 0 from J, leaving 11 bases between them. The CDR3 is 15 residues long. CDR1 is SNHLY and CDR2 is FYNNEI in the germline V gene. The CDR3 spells CASSEGPAPNYGYTF. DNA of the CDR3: TGTGCCAGCAGTGAGGGTCCTGCCCCTAACTATGGCTACACCTTC.

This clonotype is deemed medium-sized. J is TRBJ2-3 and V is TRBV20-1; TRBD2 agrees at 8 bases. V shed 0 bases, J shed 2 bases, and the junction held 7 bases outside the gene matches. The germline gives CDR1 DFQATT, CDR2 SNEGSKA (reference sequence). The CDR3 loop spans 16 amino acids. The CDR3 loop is CSARDPRRGDTDTQYF. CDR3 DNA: TGCAGTGCTAGAGATCCGAGGCGGGGGGACACAGATACGCAGTATTTT.

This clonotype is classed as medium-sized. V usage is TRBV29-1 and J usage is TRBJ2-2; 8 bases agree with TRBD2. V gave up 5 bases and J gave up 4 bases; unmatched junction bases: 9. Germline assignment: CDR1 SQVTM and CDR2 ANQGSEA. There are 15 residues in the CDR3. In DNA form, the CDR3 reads TGCAGCGTTCCCGGGGTCGGGAGGGCCACCGGGGAGCTGTTTTTT. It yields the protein CSVPGVGRATGELFF.

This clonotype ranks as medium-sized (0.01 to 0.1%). CDR3 nucleotide sequence: TGTGCCAGCAGCCAGCAGGTCTACAATGAGCAGTTCTTC. It translates to CASSQQVYNEQFF. The chain has TRBV14 and TRBJ2-1, with no clear D. The germline V gene has CDR1 SGHDN and CDR2 FVKESK. V lost 3 bases, J lost 3 bases, and 6 bases lay in between. This CDR3 is built from 13 residues.

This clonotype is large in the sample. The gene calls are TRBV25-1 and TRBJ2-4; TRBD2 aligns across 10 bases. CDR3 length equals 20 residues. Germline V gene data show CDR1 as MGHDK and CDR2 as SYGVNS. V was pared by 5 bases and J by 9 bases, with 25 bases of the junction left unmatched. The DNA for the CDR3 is TGTGCCAGCAGTCCTCGTGTAGGCAGCGCGCTTCTAGCGGGAGACGGCATTCAGTACTTC. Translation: CASSPRVGSALLAGDGIQYF.

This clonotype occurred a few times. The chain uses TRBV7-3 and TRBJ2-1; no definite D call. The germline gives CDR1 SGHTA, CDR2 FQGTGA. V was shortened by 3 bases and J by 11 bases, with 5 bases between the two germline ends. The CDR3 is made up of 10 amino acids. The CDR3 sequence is CASSLRKQFF. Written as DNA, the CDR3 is TGTGCCAGCAGCTTGCGGAAGCAGTTCTTC.

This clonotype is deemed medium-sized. CDR3 coding DNA: TGTGCCAGCAGTGGGGGACGGCTGAACACTGAAGCTTTCTTT. Translated, it gives CASSGGRLNTEAFF. The V and J genes are TRBV27 and TRBJ1-1; tentatively, D is TRBD1 (5 bases). Germline assignment: CDR1 MNHEY and CDR2 SMNVEV (reference sequence). Trimming pared 5 bases from V and 0 bases from J, leaving 10 bases between. The CDR3 extends over 14 amino acids.

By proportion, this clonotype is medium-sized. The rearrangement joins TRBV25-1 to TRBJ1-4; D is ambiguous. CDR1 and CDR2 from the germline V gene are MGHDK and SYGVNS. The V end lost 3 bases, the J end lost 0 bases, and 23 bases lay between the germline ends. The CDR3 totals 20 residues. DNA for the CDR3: TGTGCCAGCAGTGACAACCCCCGCCAGGCGATACGAGCAACTAATGAAAAACTGTTTTTT. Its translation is CASSDNPRQAIRATNEKLFF.

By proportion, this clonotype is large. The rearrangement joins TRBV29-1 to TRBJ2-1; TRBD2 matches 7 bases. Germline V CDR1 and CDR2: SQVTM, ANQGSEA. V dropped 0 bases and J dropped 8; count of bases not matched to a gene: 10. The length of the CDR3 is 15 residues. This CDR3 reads CSVEDLGRAGYEQFF. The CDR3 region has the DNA TGCAGCGTTGAAGATCTGGGGAGGGCCGGGTATGAGCAGTTCTTC.

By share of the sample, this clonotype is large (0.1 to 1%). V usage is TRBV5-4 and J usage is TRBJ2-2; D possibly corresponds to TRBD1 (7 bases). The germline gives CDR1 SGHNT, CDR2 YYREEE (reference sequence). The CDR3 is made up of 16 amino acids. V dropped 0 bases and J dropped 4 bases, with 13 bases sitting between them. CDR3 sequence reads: CASSLDGGGGTGELFF. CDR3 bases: TGTGCCAGCAGCTTGGATGGAGGGGGCGGCACCGGGGAGCTGTTTTTT. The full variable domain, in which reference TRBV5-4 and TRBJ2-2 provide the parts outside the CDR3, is ETGVTQSPTHLIKTRGQQVTLRCSSQSGHNTVSWYQQALGQGPQFIFQYYREEENGRGNFPPRFSGLQFPNYSSELNVNALELDDSALYLCASSLDGGGGTGELFFGEGSRLTVL.

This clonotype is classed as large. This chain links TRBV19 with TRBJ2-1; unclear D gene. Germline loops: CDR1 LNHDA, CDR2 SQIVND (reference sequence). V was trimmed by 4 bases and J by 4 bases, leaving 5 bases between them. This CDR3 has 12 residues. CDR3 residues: CASSTTYNEQFF. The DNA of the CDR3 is TGTGCCAGTAGTACTACTTACAATGAGCAGTTCTTC.

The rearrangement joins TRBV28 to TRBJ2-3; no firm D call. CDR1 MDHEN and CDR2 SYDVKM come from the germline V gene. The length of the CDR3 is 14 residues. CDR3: CPGSPWERTDTQYF. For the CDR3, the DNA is TGTCCCGGCAGTCCCTGGGAACGCACAGATACGCAGTATTTT.